The 9 T cell receptor beta chains below all came from one sample that was sequenced in a study of human T cells and chemical hapten exposure. TCRdb itself ran the RACE reads through MiXCR, one entry per CDR3 protein. The sample has under 400,000 distinct CDR3 sequences, approximately 5.1% seen once. Time point noted: pre-sensitization, week 0. Treatment described: therapeutic diphenylcyclopropenone sensitization with weekly scalp DPC. The input for sequencing was whole blood, taken in connection with sensitization to the hapten diphenylcyclopropenone (DPC). These receptors originate from a woman aged 45-65 years with alopecia areata. Some clones in this sample may be carry-over from other donors' samples.

V and J are TRBV12-3 or TRBV12-4 and TRBJ1-6; 10 nucleotides match TRBD1. V trimming: 2 bases; J trimming: 6 bases; junction bases outside the gene matches: 4. CDR3 length: 16 amino acids. The CDR3 DNA reads as TGTGCCAGCAGTTTAAGGACAGGGGGTGGTAATTCACCCCTCCACTTT. Residues: CASSLRTGGGNSPLHF.

The table lists this clonotype with many counts. The gene calls are TRBV6-5 and TRBJ2-7; 15 nucleotides match TRBD2. V shed 0 bases and J 6 bases; nucleotides not matched to a gene: 9. CDR1 is MNHEY and CDR2 is SVGAGI in the germline V gene. This CDR3 region has 18 residues. The CDR3, as DNA: TGTGCCAGCAGTTACTCGAGACCCGGGACTAGCGGGAGGACCGAGCAGTACTTC. It codes for CASSYSRPGTSGRTEQYF.

This clonotype was observed many times. The V and J genes are TRBV25-1 and TRBJ1-1; no clear D gene. V lost 6 bases and J 5 bases, leaving 13 bases between the germline ends. CDR3 length equals 13 residues. The germline V gene has CDR1 MGHDK and CDR2 SYGVNS. CDR3 protein: CASREVGRTEAFF. Here the CDR3 DNA reads TGTGCCAGCAGGGAGGTCGGGCGTACTGAAGCTTTCTTT. The complete variable domain, with remaining parts taken from reference TRBV25-1 and TRBJ1-1, reads EADIYQTPRYLVIGTGKKITLECSQTMGHDKMYWYQQDPGMELHLIHYSYGVNSTEKGDLSSESTVSRIRTEHFPLTLESARPSHTSQYLCASREVGRTEAFFGQGTRLTVV.

The J gene is TRBJ1-1, the V gene TRBV7-9, with D possibly being TRBD1 (5 bases). Germline assignment: CDR1 SEHNR and CDR2 FQNEAQ (reference sequence). Trimming stripped 4 bases from V and 5 bases from J, with 20 bases between. The CDR3 contains 16 residues. The chain's CDR3 is CASSSHKGRVGTEAFF. The CDR3 DNA sequence: TGTGCCAGCAGCTCACACAAGGGGCGCGTAGGTACTGAAGCTTTCTTT.

This clonotype occurred many times. V gene TRBV3-1 combines with J gene TRBJ2-2, with TRBD2 matching 8 bases. With V trimmed by 4 bases and J by 1 base, 2 bases remained unmatched. From germline, CDR1 is LGHDT and CDR2 YNNKEL (reference sequence). CDR3 length: 15 amino acids. The CDR3, as DNA: TGTGCCAGCAGCCCGGGACTAGTGAACACCGGGGAGCTGTTTTTT. Residues: CASSPGLVNTGELFF.

This clonotype has a count of ten or more. The rearrangement joins TRBV6-2 or TRBV6-3 to TRBJ1-1, with a tentative D call TRBD1 (6 bases). CDR1 and CDR2 from the germline V gene are MNHEY and SVGEGT. Trimming removed 0 bases from V and 6 bases from J, with 11 bases in between. CDR3 length equals 14 residues. The CDR3 DNA reads TGTGCCAGCAGTTACTCGGCAGGGGAGCCTGAAGCTTTCTTT. It codes for CASSYSAGEPEAFF.

This clonotype has ten or more counts. The chain links TRBV29-1 to TRBJ1-1; TRBD1 agrees at 9 bases. V trimming: 6 bases; J trimming: 4 bases; junction bases outside the gene matches: 6. This CDR3 has 13 amino acids. Germline V gene data show CDR1 as SQVTM and CDR2 as ANQGSEA. Written as DNA, the CDR3 is TGCAGCGTGTGGACAGGGGAGGGCACTGAAGCTTTCTTT. It specifies CSVWTGEGTEAFF.

This clonotype was recorded at least ten times. V and J are TRBV29-1 and TRBJ2-3; 11 bases are shared with TRBD2. V lost 7 bases and J lost 3; bases outside the gene matches: 6. The CDR3 loop spans 14 amino acids. Germline V gives CDR1 SQVTM, CDR2 ANQGSEA. The CDR3, as DNA: TGCAGCGGGCGGACTAGCGGGTCTACAGATACGCAGTATTTT. Protein product: CSGRTSGSTDTQYF.

This sequence joins TRBV6-5 and TRBJ2-3, with D possibly being TRBD2 (6 bases). Trimming took off 7 bases at V and 3 bases at J, with 17 bases between the two ends. The CDR3 loop spans 15 amino acids. Germline V CDR1 and CDR2: MNHEY, SVGAGI. Here the CDR3 reads CASTPSARGTDTQYF. The CDR3 coding sequence is TGTGCCAGCACCCCGTCGGCGCGGGGAACAGATACGCAGTATTTT.